Detailed here is one T cell receptor beta chain. Its antigen is not known. Looked up from germline, CDR1 is SEHNR and CDR2 is FQNEAQ (reference sequence). V was cut by 5 bases and J by 1 base, with 15 bases left in between. The CDR3 spans 16 residues. TCRdb's copy holds only in-frame clones and misses some; the assay was immunoSEQ multiplex PCR. The data show around 190,000 clones, more than 70% seen once. The donors formed part of the roughly 120-subject validation cohort, distinct from the roughly 630-subject first cohort. The record originates from a study of cytomegalovirus exposure and HLA in healthy donors. General study findings and limits: Both high specificity and high sensitivity reportedly marked the classifier's diagnosis of cytomegalovirus status. Among TCR beta chains, those listed as cytomegalovirus-associated numbered 164.

The sequencing input was PBMCs. The rearrangement links TRBV7-9 to TRBJ2-4; possibly TRBD2 for D (5 bases). This receptor was taken from a woman in her late teens or twenties in good health and CMV-seronegative. The CDR3 coding sequence is TGTGCCAGCAGCCACGGGCCTGGCGGGGCCAAAAACATTCAGTACTTC. It codes for CASSHGPGGAKNIQYF. Using reference TRBV7-9 and TRBJ2-4 for the parts outside the CDR3, the full variable domain is DTGVSQNPRHKITKRGQNVTFRCDPISEHNRLYWYRQTLGQGPEFLTYFQNEAQLEKSRLLSDRFSAERPKGSFSTLEIQRTEQGDSAMYLCASSHGPGGAKNIQYFGAGTRLSVL.